This T cell receptor (beta chain) was sequenced for a study of T cells in narcolepsy (dated by TCRdb to the late 2010s). Regarding the research as a whole: Patients with narcolepsy type 1 or type 2 (NT1, NT2) and healthy control donors were enrolled in the study. The study used TCR Vbeta sequencing to track clonotypes in blood and CSF while looking for autoreactive T cells in narcolepsy patients that target self-antigens of hypocretin neurons (hypocretin, TRIB2).

General findings and caveats noted by the study authors: Numbers of sequenced blood memory CD4+ clonotypes were comparable, with averages of some 40,000 in patients and approximately 33,000 in controls. According to the report, autoreactive clonotypes were detected serially in the blood of the same patients and of different patients, but not in healthy controls. HCRT-specific and TRIB2-specific autoreactive clonotypes were highlighted in plots that compared CD4+ T cell clonotypes in CSF versus blood from the same patient. Certain blood memory CD4+ repertoires from patients and controls had no sequences that matched autoreactive T cell clones.

Memory CD4+ T cells were sorted ex vivo from peripheral blood of narcolepsy patients and healthy controls for TCR Vbeta sequencing. The library was produced with the immunoSEQ multiplex PCR assay. Entries here come from immuneACCESS through TCRdb and include only in-frame sequences with V and J called. Some clones fail to appear in such tables; in the studies checked, an unresolved V gene covers under half of the shortfall, and the cause of the remainder is unknown. This sample gives 32,000 or so clones in total; 65% to 85% of them show up just once. Jointly, the top ten make up roughly 3.8% of the sample. As regards this clone: The clone's antigen remains unknown. No much larger clonotype is one base removed from it; base qualities were not supplied.

Sequenced input: memory (CD45RA-) CD4+ T cells from blood. The cell subset or site label here, explained by the study, means: memory T cells sorted ex vivo from peripheral blood. This TCR was recovered from a human donor in good health.

This receptor carries the CDR3 CASSSLDSAVEQYF. The DNA reads TGTGCCAGCAGCTCACTGGACTCGGCGGTCGAGCAGTACTTC. In this chain, TRBV11-2 is recombined with TRBJ2-7; TRBD2 might be the D gene, on 5 matching bases. V gives up 4 bases and J gives up 6 bases, and the segment between their germline ends measures 16 bases. Measured from the cysteine to the phenylalanine, the CDR3 is 14 residues long. Only the CDR3 portion is preserved as DNA: 42 bases, with reading frame beginning at the first base. CDR1 and CDR2 are drawn from the germline V gene: SGHAT, FQNNGV. When the CDR3 is completed using the reference TRBV11-2 and TRBJ2-7 genes on either side, the full variable domain is EAGVAQSPRYKIIEKRQSVAFWCNPISGHATLYWYQQILGQGPKLLIQFQNNGVVDDSQLPKDRFSAERLKGVDSTLKIQPAKLEDSAVYLCASSSLDSAVEQYFGPGTRLTVT.